Below, 20 T cell receptor beta chains from the same sample are listed, as sequenced in a study of blood T cell dynamics during melanoma immunotherapy. This table comes from immunoSEQ multiplex PCR, and its TCRdb copy is limited to in-frame clones, with some not included. This table has roughly 14,000 clones, 70% to 90% appearing once. Time point of the sample: week 3, after first cycle of checkpoint inhibitor. Material: blood, obtained from a patient treated with checkpoint blockade. Receptors originate from a human donor with melanoma.

The CDR3 sequence: CASSFADSYGYTF. The DNA for the CDR3 is TGTGCCAGCAGCTTTGCGGACAGCTATGGCTACACCTTC. The J gene is TRBJ1-2, the V gene TRBV7-2, with D possibly being TRBD1 (6 bases). Trimming pared 3 bases from V and 4 bases from J, leaving 9 bases between. The germline CDR1 and CDR2 sequences are SGHTA and FQGNSA. This CDR3 has 13 amino acids.

This chain links TRBV5-1 with TRBJ2-1, with D perhaps assigned TRBD1 or TRBD2 (5 bases each). Trimming took off 3 bases at V and 0 bases at J, with 13 bases between the two ends. Germline CDR1 is SGHRS and CDR2 is YFSETQ. This CDR3 is 16 amino acids long. The CDR3 is CASSSGRTSSYNEQFF. CDR3 coding DNA: TGCGCCAGCAGCTCGGGACGGACAAGCTCCTACAATGAGCAGTTCTTC. Variable domain in full (rest from reference TRBV5-1 and TRBJ2-1): KAGVTQTPRYLIKTRGQQVTLSCSPISGHRSVSWYQQTPGQGLQFLFEYFSETQRNKGNFPGRFSGRQFSNSRSEMNVSTLELGDSALYLCASSSGRTSSYNEQFFGPGTRLTVL.

The V gene is TRBV11-2, the J gene TRBJ2-1; the D gene is possibly TRBD1 (5 bases). V lost 5 bases and J 5 bases, leaving 19 bases between the germline ends. The CDR3 runs 16 residues. Looked up from germline, CDR1 is SGHAT and CDR2 is FQNNGV. Here the CDR3 reads CASSRRRSQGDNEQFF. The CDR3 DNA sequence: TGTGCCAGCAGCAGAAGGAGATCCCAAGGGGACAATGAGCAGTTCTTC.

This chain uses TRBV5-6 with TRBJ1-2, with D uncertain. The V end lost 0 bases, the J end lost 8 bases, and 14 bases lay between the germline ends. CDR3 length: 14 amino acids. Germline lookup yields CDR1 SGHDT and CDR2 YYEEEE. CDR3: CASSLVYSAEGYTF. The CDR3, as DNA: TGTGCCAGCAGCTTGGTCTATTCGGCGGAGGGCTACACCTTC.

This clone has only one observation. Its ends do not fully match the called genes, so a read error is possible. This chain uses TRBV7-2 with TRBJ1-3; D perhaps matches TRBD1 (5 bases). Germline CDR1 reads SGHTA; CDR2 reads FQGNSA. The CDR3 length is 14 residues. The CDR3 region is CASSLGGSGNTIYF. The DNA for the CDR3 is TGTGCCAGCAGCTTAGGGGGGTCTGGGAACACCATATATTTT.

In this sample, this clone turned up a few times. The CDR3 DNA reads as TGTGCCAGCAGCTTAGCAAAGTATGGCACTGAAGCTTTCTTT. Protein product: CASSLAKYGTEAFF. This chain joins TRBV7-9 and TRBJ1-1; unclear D gene. Germline V gene data show CDR1 as SEHNR and CDR2 as FQNEAQ (reference sequence). V gave up 0 bases and J gave up 4 bases, with 9 bases separating them. The CDR3 spans 14 residues.

This rearrangement joins TRBV7-8 to TRBJ1-3; D is uncertain. V lost 0 bases to trimming and J lost 2 bases, with 11 bases between them. Germline V gene data show CDR1 as SGHVS and CDR2 as FQNEAQ. The length of the CDR3 is 16 residues. The CDR3 sequence is CASSLAGRATGNTIYF. In DNA form, the CDR3 reads TGTGCCAGCAGCTTAGCTGGGAGGGCAACTGGAAACACCATATATTTT. Full variable domain (remainder filled in from reference TRBV7-8 and TRBJ1-3): GAGVSQSPRYKVAKRGQDVALRCDPISGHVSLFWYQQALGQGPEFLTYFQNEAQLDKSGLPSDRFFAERPEGSVSTLKIQRTQQEDSAVYLCASSLAGRATGNTIYFGEGSWLTVV.

The J gene is TRBJ2-1, the V gene TRBV14; D is tentatively TRBD1 or TRBD2 (6 bases each). Germline-derived CDR1 and CDR2 are SGHDN and FVKESK. The V end was cut by 5 bases, the J end by 8 bases, with 16 bases between. The CDR3 loop spans 14 amino acids. CDR3 residues: CASSERGRRDEQFF. CDR3 nucleotides: TGTGCCAGCAGCGAAAGGGGGAGGAGGGATGAGCAGTTCTTC. The full variable domain, rest sourced from reference TRBV14 and TRBJ2-1, is EAGVTQFPSHSVIEKGQTVTLRCDPISGHDNLYWYRRVMGKEIKFLLHFVKESKQDESGMPNNRFLAERTGGTYSTLKVQPAELEDSGVYFCASSERGRRDEQFFGPGTRLTVL.

This chain joins TRBV28 and TRBJ1-1; no clear D gene. CDR3 length: 11 residues. Germline V CDR1 and CDR2: MDHEN, SYDVKM. Trimming left V 6 bases short and J 3 bases short, with 5 bases between. CDR3 sequence reads: CASSKHTEAFF. CDR3 bases: TGTGCCAGCAGCAAACACACTGAAGCTTTCTTT.

The chain couples TRBV30 to TRBJ1-5, with 8 bases matching TRBD1. The germline V gene has CDR1 GTSNPN and CDR2 SVGIG (reference sequence). This CDR3 comprises 13 residues. The CDR3 DNA follows: TGTGCGTGGGGCACAGGGGGTTATCAGCCCCAGCATTTT. This translates into CAWGTGGYQPQHF.

This clone was counted between two and nine times. This sequence joins TRBV18 and TRBJ1-1; D is unresolved. Germline lookup yields CDR1 KGHSH and CDR2 LQKENI. This CDR3 spans 14 amino acids. V was cut by 2 bases and J by 0 bases, with 7 bases left in between. CDR3 protein: CASSPDGMNTEAFF. In DNA form, the CDR3 reads TGTGCCAGCTCACCAGACGGAATGAACACTGAAGCTTTCTTT. Drawing the rest from reference TRBV18 and TRBJ1-1, the complete variable domain is NAGVMQNPRHLVRRRGQEARLRCSPMKGHSHVYWYRQLPEEGLKFMVYLQKENIIDESGMPKERFSAEFPKEGPSILRIQQVVRGDSAAYFCASSPDGMNTEAFFGQGTRLTVV.

This clone appeared a single time. The J gene is TRBJ2-1, the V gene TRBV6-5; possibly TRBD2 for D (6 bases). Trimming stripped 0 bases from V and 0 bases from J, with 6 bases between. The CDR3 consists of 15 residues. Germline CDR1 and CDR2: MNHEY and SVGAGI. This CDR3 reads CASSYSAGSYNEQFF. CDR3 bases: TGTGCCAGCAGTTACTCAGCGGGCTCCTACAATGAGCAGTTCTTC.

This chain links TRBV4-3 with TRBJ1-6; D might be TRBD1 (5 bases). There are 16 residues in the CDR3. CDR1 LGHNA and CDR2 YSLEER come from the germline V gene. V lost 1 base to trimming and J lost 5 bases, with 12 bases between them. The CDR3 sequence is CASSQALTDHNSPLHF. The CDR3 coding sequence is TGCGCCAGCAGCCAAGCATTGACAGACCATAATTCACCCCTCCACTTT.

Regarding this clone: A junction boundary mismatches the germline segment, possibly from a read error. Distinct nucleotide sequences in the sample also encode this CDR3. The CDR3 sequence is CASSIQGARYQPQHF. CDR3 coding DNA: TGCGCCAGTAGTATACAGGGGGCGAGATATCAGCCCCAGCATTTT. V and J are TRBV19 and TRBJ1-5; 9 nucleotides agree with TRBD1. Germline V gives CDR1 LNHDA, CDR2 SQIVND (reference sequence). The CDR3 covers 15 residues.

The J gene is TRBJ2-3, the V gene TRBV10-3, with a weak D call TRBD2 (5 bases). This CDR3 has 16 amino acids. Trimming cost V 3 bases and J 0 bases, with 13 bases left between them. CDR1 and CDR2 from the germline V gene are ENHRY and SYGVKD. CDR3 amino acids: CAISEGLTSSTDTQYF. In nucleotides, the CDR3 is TGTGCCATCAGTGAAGGACTTACCTCTAGCACAGATACGCAGTATTTT.

This CDR3 reads CSGGTGIREQYF. The CDR3 DNA is TGCAGCGGTGGGACAGGGATTAGGGAGCAGTACTTC. V and J are TRBV29-1 and TRBJ2-7; TRBD1 matches at 9 bases. This CDR3 has 12 residues. The J segment lost 7 bases and the V segment lost 7 bases, leaving 8 bases of the junction unmatched. The germline V gene has CDR1 SQVTM and CDR2 ANQGSEA.

The chain uses TRBV9 and TRBJ2-3; D possibly matches TRBD1 or TRBD2 (5 bases each). CDR3 length: 14 amino acids. Germline-derived CDR1 and CDR2 are SGDLS and YYNGEE. The V and J ends lost 0 bases and 2 bases respectively, with 7 bases between them. The CDR3 DNA reads as TGTGCCAGCAGCGTAGGGGACCCCACAGATACGCAGTATTTT. It codes for CASSVGDPTDTQYF.

The chain carries TRBV5-5 and TRBJ2-7; TRBD1 agrees at 7 bases. Germline V CDR1 and CDR2: SGHKS, YYEKEE (reference sequence). V trimming: 4 bases; J trimming: 0 bases; junction bases outside the gene matches: 4. This CDR3 has 14 residues. The CDR3, as DNA: TGTGCCAGCAGCACACAGGGGTCCTCCTACGAGCAGTACTTC. Protein sequence: CASSTQGSSYEQYF.

V gene TRBV9 combines with J gene TRBJ1-2, with 8 bases aligning to TRBD1. The CDR3 is 14 amino acids. Germline lookup yields CDR1 SGDLS and CDR2 YYNGEE. Trimming removed 4 bases from V and 7 bases from J; junction bases left unmatched: 9. The CDR3 is CASSSRTGLVGYTF. As DNA, the CDR3 is TGTGCCAGCAGCTCTCGGACAGGGCTTGTTGGCTACACCTTC.

This chain links TRBV5-4 with TRBJ2-7, with 8 bases that match TRBD2. V dropped 0 bases and J dropped 2; count of bases not matched to a gene: 7. This CDR3 comprises 16 residues. Germline values: CDR1 SGHNT, CDR2 YYREEE (reference sequence). The CDR3 reads CASSLDLAGGAYEQYF. CDR3 sequence (DNA): TGTGCCAGCAGCTTGGACCTAGCGGGCGGAGCCTACGAGCAGTACTTC.